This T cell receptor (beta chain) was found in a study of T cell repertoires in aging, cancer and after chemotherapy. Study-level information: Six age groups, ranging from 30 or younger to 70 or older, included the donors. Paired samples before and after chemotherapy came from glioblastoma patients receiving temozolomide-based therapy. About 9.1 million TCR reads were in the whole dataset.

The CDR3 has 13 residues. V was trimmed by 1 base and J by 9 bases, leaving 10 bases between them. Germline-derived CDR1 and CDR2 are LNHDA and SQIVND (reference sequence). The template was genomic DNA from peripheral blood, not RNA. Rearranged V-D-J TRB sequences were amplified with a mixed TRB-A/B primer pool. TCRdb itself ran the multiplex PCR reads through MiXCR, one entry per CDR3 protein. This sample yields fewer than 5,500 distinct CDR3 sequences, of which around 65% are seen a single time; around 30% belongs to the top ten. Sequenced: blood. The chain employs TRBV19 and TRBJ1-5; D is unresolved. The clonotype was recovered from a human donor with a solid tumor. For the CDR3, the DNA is TGTGCCAGTAGTATAGCCGTCGATGGGCCCCAGCATTTT. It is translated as CASSIAVDGPQHF. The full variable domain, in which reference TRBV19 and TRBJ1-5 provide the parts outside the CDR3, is DGGITQSPKYLFRKEGQNVTLSCEQNLNHDAMYWYRQDPGQGLRLIYYSQIVNDFQKGDIAEGYSVSREKKESFPLTVTSAQKNPTAFYLCASSIAVDGPQHFGDGTRLSIL.